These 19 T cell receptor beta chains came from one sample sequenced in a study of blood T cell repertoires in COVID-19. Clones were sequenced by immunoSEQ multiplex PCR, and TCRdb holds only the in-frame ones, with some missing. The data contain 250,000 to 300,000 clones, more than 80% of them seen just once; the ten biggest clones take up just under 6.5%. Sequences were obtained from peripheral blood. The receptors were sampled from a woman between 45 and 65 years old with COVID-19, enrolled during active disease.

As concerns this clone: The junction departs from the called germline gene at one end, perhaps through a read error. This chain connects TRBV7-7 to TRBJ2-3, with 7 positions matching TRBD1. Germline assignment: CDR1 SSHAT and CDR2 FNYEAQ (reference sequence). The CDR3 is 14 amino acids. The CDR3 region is CASSPGTDTDTQYF. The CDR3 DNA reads TGTGCTAGCAGCCCAGGGACAGACACAGATACGCAGTATTTT. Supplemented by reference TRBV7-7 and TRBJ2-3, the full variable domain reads GAGVSQSPRYKVTKRGQDVTLRCDPISSHATLYWYQQALGQGPEFLTYFNYEAQPDKSGLPSDRFSAERPEGSISTLTIQRTEQRDSAMYRCASSPGTDTDTQYFGPGTRLTVL.

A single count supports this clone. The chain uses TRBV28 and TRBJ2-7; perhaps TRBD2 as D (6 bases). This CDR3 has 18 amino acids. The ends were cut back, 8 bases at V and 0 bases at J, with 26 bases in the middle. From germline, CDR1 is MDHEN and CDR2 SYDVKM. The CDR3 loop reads CASRPPTALAASSYEQYF. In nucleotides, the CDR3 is TGTGCCAGCCGTCCGCCAACCGCTTTAGCGGCTAGCTCCTACGAGCAGTACTTC.

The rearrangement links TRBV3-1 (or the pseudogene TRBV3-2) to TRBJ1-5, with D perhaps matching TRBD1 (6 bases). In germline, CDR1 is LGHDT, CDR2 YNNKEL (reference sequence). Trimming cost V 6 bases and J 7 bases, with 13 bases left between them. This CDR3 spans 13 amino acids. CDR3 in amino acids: CASSGTIGQPQHF. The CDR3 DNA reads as TGTGCCAGCAGTGGGACAATAGGCCAGCCCCAGCATTTT.

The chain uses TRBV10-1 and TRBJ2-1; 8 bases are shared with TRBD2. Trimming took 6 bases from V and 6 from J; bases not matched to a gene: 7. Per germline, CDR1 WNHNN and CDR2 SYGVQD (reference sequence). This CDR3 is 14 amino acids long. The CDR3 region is CASSPSGRANEQFF. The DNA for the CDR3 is TGCGCCAGCAGCCCCAGCGGGAGAGCCAATGAGCAGTTCTTC.

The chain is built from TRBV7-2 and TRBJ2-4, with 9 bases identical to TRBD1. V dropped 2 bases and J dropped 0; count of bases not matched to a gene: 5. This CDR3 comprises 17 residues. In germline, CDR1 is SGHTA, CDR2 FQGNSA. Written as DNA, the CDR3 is TGTGCCAGCAGCTTAAGAGGACAGGGGCTAGCCAAAAACATTCAGTACTTC. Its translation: CASSLRGQGLAKNIQYF.

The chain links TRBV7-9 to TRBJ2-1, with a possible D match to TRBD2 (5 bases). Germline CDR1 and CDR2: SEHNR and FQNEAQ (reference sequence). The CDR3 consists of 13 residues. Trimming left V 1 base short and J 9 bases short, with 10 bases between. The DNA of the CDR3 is TGTGCCAGCAGCTTAGTGATGCGGGTTGAGCAGTTCTTC. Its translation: CASSLVMRVEQFF.

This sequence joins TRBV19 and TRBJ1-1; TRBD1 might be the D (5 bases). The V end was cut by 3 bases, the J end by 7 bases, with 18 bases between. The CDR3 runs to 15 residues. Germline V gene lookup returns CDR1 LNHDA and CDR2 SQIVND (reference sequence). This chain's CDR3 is CASSILVARQLEAFF. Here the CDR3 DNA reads TGTGCCAGTAGTATTCTGGTGGCCCGACAGCTTGAAGCTTTCTTT.

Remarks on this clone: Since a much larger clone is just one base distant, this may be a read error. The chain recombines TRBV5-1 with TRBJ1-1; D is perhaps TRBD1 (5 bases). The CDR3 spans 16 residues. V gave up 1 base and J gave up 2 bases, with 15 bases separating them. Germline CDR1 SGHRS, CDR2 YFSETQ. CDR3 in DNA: TGCGCCAGCAGCTTGCCGGCGGGGGGGAAAAACACTGAAGCTTTCTTT. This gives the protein CASSLPAGGKNTEAFF.

CDR3 coding DNA: TGTGCCAGCAGCGTAGCTAGCAGAAGTAGGTACAATGAGCAGTTCTTC. It translates to CASSVASRSRYNEQFF. The V call is TRBV9, the J call TRBJ2-1, with TRBD2 as a possible D gene (5 bases). V was clipped by 0 bases and J by 4 bases, with 14 bases between them. This CDR3 spans 16 amino acids. Germline V gene sequence: CDR1 SGDLS, CDR2 YYNGEE.

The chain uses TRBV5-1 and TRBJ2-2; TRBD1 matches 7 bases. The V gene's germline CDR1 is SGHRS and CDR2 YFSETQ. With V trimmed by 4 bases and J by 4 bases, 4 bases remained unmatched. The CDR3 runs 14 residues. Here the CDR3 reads CASSIQGTTGELFF. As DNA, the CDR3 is TGCGCCAGCAGCATACAGGGGACCACCGGGGAGCTGTTTTTT.

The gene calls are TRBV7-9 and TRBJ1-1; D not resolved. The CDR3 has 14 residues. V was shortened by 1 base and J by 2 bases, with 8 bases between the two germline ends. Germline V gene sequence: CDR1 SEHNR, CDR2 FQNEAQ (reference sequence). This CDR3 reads CASSLVEGNTEAFF. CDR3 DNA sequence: TGTGCCAGCAGCTTAGTAGAGGGAAACACTGAAGCTTTCTTT.

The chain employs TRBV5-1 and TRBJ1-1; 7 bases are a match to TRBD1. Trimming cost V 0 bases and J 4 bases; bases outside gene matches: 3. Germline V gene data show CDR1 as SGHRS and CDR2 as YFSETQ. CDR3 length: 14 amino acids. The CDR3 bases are TGCGCCAGCAGCTTGGCGCCAGGGGGCACTGAAGCTTTCTTT. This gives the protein CASSLAPGGTEAFF.

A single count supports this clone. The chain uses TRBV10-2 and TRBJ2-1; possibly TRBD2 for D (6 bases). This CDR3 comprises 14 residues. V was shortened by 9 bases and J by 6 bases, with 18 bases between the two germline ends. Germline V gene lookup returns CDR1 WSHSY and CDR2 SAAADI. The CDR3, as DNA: TGCGCCAGTAGAGCGGGCTCCACTCGCAATGAGCAGTTCTTC. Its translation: CASRAGSTRNEQFF.

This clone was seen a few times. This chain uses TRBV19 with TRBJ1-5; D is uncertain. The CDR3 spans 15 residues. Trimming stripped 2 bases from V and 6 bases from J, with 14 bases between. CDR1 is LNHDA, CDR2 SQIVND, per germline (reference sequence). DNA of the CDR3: TGTGCCAGTAGTATAACGGGAGGTTGGGGTCAGCCCCAGCATTTT. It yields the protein CASSITGGWGQPQHF.

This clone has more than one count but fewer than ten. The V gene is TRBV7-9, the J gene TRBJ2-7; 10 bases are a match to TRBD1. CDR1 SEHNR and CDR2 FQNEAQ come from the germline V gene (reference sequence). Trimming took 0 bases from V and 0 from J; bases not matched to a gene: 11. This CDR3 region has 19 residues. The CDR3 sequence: CASSLAAISGQGTSYEQYF. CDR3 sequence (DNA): TGTGCCAGCAGCTTAGCGGCCATTTCGGGACAGGGGACCTCCTACGAGCAGTACTTC.

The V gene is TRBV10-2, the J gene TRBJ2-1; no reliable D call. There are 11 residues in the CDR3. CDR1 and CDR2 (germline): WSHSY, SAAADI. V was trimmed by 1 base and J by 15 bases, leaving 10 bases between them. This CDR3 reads CASSELNSPFF. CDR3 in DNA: TGCGCCAGCAGTGAGTTGAACAGCCCGTTCTTC.

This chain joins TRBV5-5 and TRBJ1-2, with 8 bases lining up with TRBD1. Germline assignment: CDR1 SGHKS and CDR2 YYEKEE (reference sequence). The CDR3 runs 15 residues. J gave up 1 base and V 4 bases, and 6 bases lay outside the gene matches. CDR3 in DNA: TGTGCCAGCAGCCAAGGACAGGGCCTTAACTATGGCTACACCTTC. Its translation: CASSQGQGLNYGYTF.

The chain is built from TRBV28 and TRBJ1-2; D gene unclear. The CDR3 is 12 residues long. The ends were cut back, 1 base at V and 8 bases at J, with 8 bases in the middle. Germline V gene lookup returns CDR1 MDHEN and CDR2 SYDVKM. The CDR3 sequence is CASSLSGSGYTF. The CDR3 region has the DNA TGTGCCAGCAGTTTATCGGGGTCGGGCTACACCTTC.

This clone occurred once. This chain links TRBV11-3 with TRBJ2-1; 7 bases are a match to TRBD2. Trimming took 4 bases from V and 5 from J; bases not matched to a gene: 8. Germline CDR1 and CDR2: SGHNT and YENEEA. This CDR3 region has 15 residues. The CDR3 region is CASSYGLAENNEQFF. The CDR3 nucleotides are TGTGCCAGCAGCTACGGCCTAGCGGAAAACAATGAGCAGTTCTTC.